This TCR beta chain was obtained from a study of blood T cell repertoires in COVID-19. V dropped 3 bases and J dropped 2; count of bases not matched to a gene: 9. The CDR3 has 17 amino acids. The germline CDR1 and CDR2 sequences are SEHNR and FQNEAQ (reference sequence). The table came from immunoSEQ multiplex PCR; TCRdb's copy has only in-frame clones and leaves some out. Among fewer than 90,000 clones, roughly 90% were seen once, and the ten largest hold roughly 14%. The rearrangement links TRBV7-9 to TRBJ1-2; 10 nucleotides line up with TRBD1. The clonotype comes from a male donor with acute or convalescent COVID-19. The source material was peripheral blood. The CDR3: CASSLRDPGQGNYGYTF. The CDR3 region has the DNA TGTGCCAGCAGCTTGAGAGACCCGGGACAGGGGAACTATGGCTACACCTTC. Full variable domain (outside the CDR3, taken from reference TRBV7-9 and TRBJ1-2): DTGVSQNPRHKITKRGQNVTFRCDPISEHNRLYWYRQTLGQGPEFLTYFQNEAQLEKSRLLSDRFSAERPKGSFSTLEIQRTEQGDSAMYLCASSLRDPGQGNYGYTFGSGTRLTVV.